This paragraph covers one T cell receptor beta chain sequence. This PCR relied on a set of 60 Vbeta primers and 13 Jbeta primers. Sequenced by immunoSEQ multiplex PCR; TCRdb stores in-frame clones only, minus some. The data contain under 200,000 clones, around 86% of them singletons. The data derive from a study of cytomegalovirus exposure and HLA in healthy donors. Per germline, CDR1 SGHRS and CDR2 YFSETQ. Losses at the gene ends were 4 bases for V and 2 bases for J; bases not matched to a gene: 3. This CDR3 region has 15 residues. The TCR comes from a girl between 2 and 10 years old in good health and CMV-seropositive. The chain is built from TRBV5-1 and TRBJ2-1, with TRBD2 identical over 10 bases. The material sequenced was PBMCs. CDR3 region: CASSVGLATYNEQFF. The DNA for the CDR3 is TGCGCCAGCAGCGTGGGACTAGCGACCTACAATGAGCAGTTCTTC.